A single sample is the source of the 26 T cell receptor beta chains below, sequenced in a study of T cells in Graves' hyperthyroidism and ophthalmopathy. Template material for amplifying TCR beta CDR3 regions consisted of RNA transcripts. Primed by the HTBI set, a first-round RT-PCR was run on the TCR CDR3. MiXCR was run by TCRdb on the multiplex PCR reads, yielding one entry per CDR3 protein. This table has about 610,000 distinct CDR3 sequences, more than 45% appearing once. Sequenced sample: peripheral blood or thyroid tissue (not recorded which). The receptors stem from a woman under 30 with Graves' hyperthyroidism.

The table lists this clonotype with many counts. This sequence joins TRBV9 and TRBJ2-7, with 9 nucleotides matching TRBD2. Trimming cost V 1 base and J 7 bases; bases outside gene matches: 9. Germline V gene data show CDR1 as SGDLS and CDR2 as YYNGEE. The CDR3 covers 15 residues. The chain's CDR3 is CASSVTSGPVSEQYF. CDR3 DNA sequence: TGTGCCAGCAGCGTAACTAGCGGGCCTGTTAGTGAGCAGTACTTC.

This clonotype came up many times. The gene calls are TRBV10-3 and TRBJ2-2; 12 nucleotides align to TRBD2. Germline trimming cut 4 bases from V and 4 bases from J; bases unmatched to any gene: 7. The CDR3 is 17 residues long. CDR1 ENHRY and CDR2 SYGVKD come from the germline V gene. CDR3 in amino acids: CAISASGRALGTGELFF. The CDR3 DNA sequence: TGTGCCATCAGTGCTAGCGGGAGGGCCCTCGGCACCGGGGAGCTGTTTTTT.

The chain employs TRBV12-3 or TRBV12-4 and TRBJ2-7, with D possibly TRBD2 on 6 matching bases. The CDR3 has 17 residues. V was shortened by 2 bases and J by 4 bases, with 21 bases between the two germline ends. In nucleotides, the CDR3 is TGTGCCAGCAGTTTAATGGACTACCTCAAGGGGCATTACGAGCAGTACTTC. Amino acids: CASSLMDYLKGHYEQYF.

The rearrangement joins TRBV25-1 to TRBJ1-4, with 12 nucleotides matching TRBD1. The germline V gene encodes CDR1 MGHDK and CDR2 SYGVNS. The CDR3 sequence is 14 residues long. Losses at the gene ends were 10 bases for V and 6 bases for J; bases not matched to a gene: 6. The CDR3 region has the DNA TGTGCCACCCGGGACAGGGGGCGCGATGAAAAACTGTTTTTT. It specifies CATRDRGRDEKLFF.

This clonotype has more than one count but fewer than ten. V gene TRBV10-3 combines with J gene TRBJ2-4; possible D gene TRBD1, 6 bases. The CDR3 has 13 residues. Trimming removed 2 bases at V and 9 bases at J, with 11 bases between. Looked up from germline, CDR1 is ENHRY and CDR2 is SYGVKD. CDR3 nucleotide sequence: TGTGCCATCAGTGAGGACAGGCAAAGCATTCAGTACTTC. Protein: CAISEDRQSIQYF.

This clonotype was detected many times. One end of the junction fails to match germline, which may point to a read error. The CDR3: CAMSGTTETTYEQYF. DNA of the CDR3: TGTGCCATGAGTGGGACAACCGAAACGACCTACGAGCAGTACTTC. The V gene is TRBV10-3, the J gene TRBJ2-7, with D tentatively TRBD1 (6 bases). CDR1 and CDR2 (germline): ENHRY, SYGVKD. The CDR3 totals 15 residues.

The gene calls are TRBV7-6 and TRBJ2-5, with D perhaps being TRBD1 or TRBD2 (6 bases each). Looked up from germline, CDR1 is SGHVS and CDR2 is FNYEAQ. This CDR3 is built from 13 residues. V lost 5 bases to trimming and J lost 5 bases, with 12 bases between them. The DNA for the CDR3 is TGTGCCAGCAGCAGGGGGGACGGCGAGACCCAGTACTTC. It specifies CASSRGDGETQYF.

The chain couples TRBV7-9 to TRBJ2-5; 9 bases agree with TRBD1. This CDR3 region has 16 residues. CDR1 and CDR2 from the germline V gene are SEHNR and FQNEAQ (reference sequence). V trimming: 0 bases; J trimming: 9 bases; junction bases outside the gene matches: 11. DNA for the CDR3: TGTGCCAGCAGCTTAGCGACAGGGGGAGGCAATCAGCCCCAGTACTTC. It specifies CASSLATGGGNQPQYF. Looking up the rest from reference TRBV7-9 and TRBJ2-5 gives the full variable domain: DTGVSQNPRHKITKRGQNVTFRCDPISEHNRLYWYRQTLGQGPEFLTYFQNEAQLEKSRLLSDRFSAERPKGSFSTLEIQRTEQGDSAMYLCASSLATGGGNQPQYFGPGTRLLVL.

The rearrangement joins TRBV30 to TRBJ1-5; unclear D gene. The CDR3 covers 14 residues. The germline gives CDR1 GTSNPN, CDR2 SVGIG (reference sequence). Trimming cost V 3 bases and J 4 bases, with 13 bases left between them. CDR3 sequence reads: CAWSAGPLNQPQHF. CDR3 coding DNA: TGTGCCTGGAGCGCCGGGCCACTTAATCAGCCCCAGCATTTT.

The chain uses TRBV15 and TRBJ2-5; TRBD1 matches at 7 bases. J gave up 5 bases and V 2 bases, and 8 bases lay outside the gene matches. The CDR3 loop spans 15 amino acids. Germline V gene lookup returns CDR1 LNHNV and CDR2 YYDKDF (reference sequence). CDR3 DNA sequence: TGTGCCACCAGCAGATACGACAGGGCTGTGGAGACCCAGTACTTC. It codes for CATSRYDRAVETQYF.

The V call is TRBV29-1, the J call TRBJ2-3; D unclear. This CDR3 region has 11 residues. V was clipped by 5 bases and J by 2 bases, with 5 bases between them. Germline CDR1 is SQVTM and CDR2 is ANQGSEA. The CDR3 sequence: CSVSATDTQYF. The DNA for the CDR3 is TGCAGCGTTTCGGCCACAGATACGCAGTATTTT.

V usage is TRBV7-4 and J usage is TRBJ1-1; no clear D gene. There are 13 residues in the CDR3. CDR1 is SGHVT and CDR2 is SQSDAQ in the germline V gene. V lost 1 base, J lost 7 bases, and 10 bases lay in between. CDR3 DNA: TGTGCCAGCAGCTTAGAGACCAAGTATGAAGCTTTCTTT. Residues: CASSLETKYEAFF.

The rearrangement links TRBV20-1 to TRBJ2-5, with TRBD2 identical over 13 bases. This CDR3 comprises 16 residues. Trimming cost V 5 bases and J 2 bases; bases outside gene matches: 8. CDR1 and CDR2 (germline): DFQATT, SNEGSKA (reference sequence). Written as DNA, the CDR3 is TGCAGTGCTGGATCCGGACTAGCGGGAGTACAAGAGACCCAGTACTTC. This translates into CSAGSGLAGVQETQYF.

The table lists this clonotype with many counts. This rearrangement joins TRBV5-1 to TRBJ2-5; D perhaps matches TRBD1 (6 bases). Between the trimmed V and J ends, which lost 4 bases and 0 bases, there was a span of 10 bases. From germline, CDR1 is SGHRS and CDR2 YFSETQ. The CDR3 sequence is 14 residues long. CDR3 in DNA: TGCGCCAGCAGCGCGACAGGAGACCAAGAGACCCAGTACTTC. It is translated as CASSATGDQETQYF.

This chain links TRBV11-2 with TRBJ2-7; 12 nucleotides agree with TRBD1. With 5 bases clipped from V and 7 bases from J, the junction kept 9 bases outside the gene matches. Germline CDR1 reads SGHAT; CDR2 reads FQNNGV. The CDR3 extends over 15 amino acids. The CDR3 DNA is TGTGCCAGCAGCCTAGGTGGGACAGGGGGCGATGAGCAGTACTTC. Protein sequence: CASSLGGTGGDEQYF.

The rearrangement links TRBV20-1 to TRBJ2-3; 11 positions agree with TRBD2. V dropped 1 base and J dropped 4; count of bases not matched to a gene: 1. Germline CDR1 DFQATT, CDR2 SNEGSKA (reference sequence). This CDR3 is built from 14 residues. The CDR3: CSARGGLAADTQYF. The CDR3 region has the DNA TGCAGTGCTAGAGGGGGACTAGCGGCAGATACGCAGTATTTT.

In this sample, this clonotype turned up many times. V usage is TRBV25-1 and J usage is TRBJ2-7; D not resolved. The germline V gene encodes CDR1 MGHDK and CDR2 SYGVNS. V was trimmed by 0 bases and J by 9 bases, leaving 9 bases between them. The CDR3 consists of 12 residues. In nucleotides, the CDR3 is TGTGCCAGCAGTGAATACCAATCTGCGCAGTACTTC. Its translation: CASSEYQSAQYF.

This clonotype occurred many times. The chain has TRBV6-5 and TRBJ2-5; no firm D call. Looked up from germline, CDR1 is MNHEY and CDR2 is SVGAGI. The CDR3 runs 11 residues. V was shortened by 6 bases and J by 4 bases, with 6 bases between the two germline ends. In DNA, the CDR3 is TGTGCCAGCAGGGAGACAGAGACCCAGTACTTC. Translating it yields CASRETETQYF.

This clonotype has a single count. The CDR3 DNA is TGTGCCACCAGCAGTTCCCCAGGGGAAGGCTACACCTTC. It is translated as CATSSSPGEGYTF. The V gene is TRBV15, the J gene TRBJ1-2; tentative D call: TRBD1 (6 bases). Germline assignment: CDR1 LNHNV and CDR2 YYDKDF (reference sequence). CDR3 length: 13 amino acids. Trimming shortened V by 3 bases and J by 8 bases, and 13 bases separated the two germline ends.

With regard to this clonotype: Given the absence of the conserved phenylalanine or tryptophan at the CDR3 end, a read error is likely. The DNA is omitted, as the CDR3 cannot be located on it reliably, and the CDR3 follows TCRdb's listing. The chain combines TRBV6-5 with TRBJ2-1; the DNA was not used to check the table's D call, TRBD1. The CDR3 adds up to 12 amino acids, both ends counted. Germline CDR1 MNHEY, CDR2 SVGAGI. The CDR3 reads CASSGPGWTGDT.

The chain joins TRBV7-2 to TRBJ2-7; tentatively, D is TRBD1 or TRBD2 (5 bases each). This CDR3 comprises 15 residues. V lost 4 bases and J 7 bases, leaving 20 bases between the germline ends. Germline V gives CDR1 SGHTA, CDR2 FQGNSA. The CDR3 loop is CASSWGPLSNNEQYF. CDR3 sequence (DNA): TGTGCCAGCAGCTGGGGACCACTGTCGAACAATGAGCAGTACTTC.

In this sample, this clonotype turned up many times. The rearrangement links TRBV20-1 to TRBJ2-6; D gene uncertain. Germline CDR1 is DFQATT and CDR2 is SNEGSKA (reference sequence). Trimming removed 6 bases from V and 0 bases from J, with 15 bases in between. CDR3 size: 16 residues. The CDR3 here is CSAADLESSGANVLTF. In DNA, the CDR3 is TGCAGTGCGGCGGACCTCGAAAGCTCTGGGGCCAACGTCCTGACTTTC.

A note on this clonotype: At one end, the junction sequence differs from germline, possibly due to a read error. The CDR3: CASSAALQGSTDTQYF. CDR3 coding DNA: TGCGCCAGCAGCGCGGCGTTGCAGGGGAGCACAGATACGCAGTATTTT. V gene TRBV13 combines with J gene TRBJ2-3, with a possible D match to TRBD1 (6 bases). The CDR3 is 16 residues long. The germline V gene has CDR1 PRHDT and CDR2 FYEKMQ (reference sequence).

V gene TRBV24-1 combines with J gene TRBJ2-7; 10 nucleotides align to TRBD1. Trimming at V came to 8 bases and at J to 4 bases, leaving 10 bases not matched to a gene. This CDR3 contains 15 residues. Germline lookup yields CDR1 KGHDR and CDR2 SFDVKD. CDR3: CATNNFGDRGYEQYF. The DNA of the CDR3 is TGTGCCACCAATAATTTTGGGGACAGGGGATACGAGCAGTACTTC.

The sample holds a few counts of this clonotype. V and J are TRBV19 and TRBJ2-3, with TRBD1 as a possible D gene (5 bases). The CDR3 runs 13 residues. Trimming cost V 10 bases and J 0 bases, with 11 bases left between them. Per the germline V gene, CDR1 is LNHDA and CDR2 is SQIVND (reference sequence). CDR3 residues: CATKRQSTDTQYF. The CDR3 DNA reads TGTGCCACCAAGAGACAGAGCACAGATACGCAGTATTTT. Supplemented by reference TRBV19 and TRBJ2-3, the full variable domain reads DGGITQSPKYLFRKEGQNVTLSCEQNLNHDAMYWYRQDPGQGLRLIYYSQIVNDFQKGDIAEGYSVSREKKESFPLTVTSAQKNPTAFYLCATKRQSTDTQYFGPGTRLTVL.

This clonotype has just one count. This chain uses TRBV2 with TRBJ1-3, with 8 bases that match TRBD1. The CDR3 spans 15 residues. With 2 bases clipped from V and 2 bases from J, the junction kept 2 bases outside the gene matches. CDR1 is SNHLY, CDR2 FYNNEI, per germline. In DNA form, the CDR3 reads TGTGCCAGCAGTGAAAGGACAGGGACTGGAAACACCATATATTTT. It codes for CASSERTGTGNTIYF. The entire variable domain, with the rest obtained from reference TRBV2 and TRBJ1-3, is as follows: EPEVTQTPSHQVTQMGQEVILRCVPISNHLYFYWYRQILGQKVEFLVSFYNNEISEKSEIFDDQFSVERPDGSNFTLKIRSTKLEDSAMYFCASSERTGTGNTIYFGEGSWLTVV.